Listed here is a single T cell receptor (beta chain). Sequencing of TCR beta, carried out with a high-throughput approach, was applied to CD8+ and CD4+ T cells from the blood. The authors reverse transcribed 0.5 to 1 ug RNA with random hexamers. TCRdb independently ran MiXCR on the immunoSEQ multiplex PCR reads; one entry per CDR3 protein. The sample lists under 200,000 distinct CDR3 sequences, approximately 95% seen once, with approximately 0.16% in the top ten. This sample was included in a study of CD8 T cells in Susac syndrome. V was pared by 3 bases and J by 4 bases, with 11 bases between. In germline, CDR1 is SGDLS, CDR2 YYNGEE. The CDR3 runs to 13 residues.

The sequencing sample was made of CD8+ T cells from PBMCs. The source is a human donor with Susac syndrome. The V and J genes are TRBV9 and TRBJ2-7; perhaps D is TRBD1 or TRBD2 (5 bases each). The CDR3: CASSAGWGYEQYF. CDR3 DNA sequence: TGTGCCAGCAGCGCGGGATGGGGGTACGAGCAGTACTTC.